This TCR beta chain derives from a study of regulatory T cells in long-lasting Graves disease. In this sample, this clonotype turned up a few times. This clone may be a read error of a much larger clone one base away. V was trimmed by 6 bases and J by 12 bases, leaving 15 bases between them. The length of the CDR3 is 12 residues. Sequencing libraries for TCR beta were prepared with iRepertoire HTBI primers and Arm-PCR of CDR3 regions. Per the authors' pipeline: Throughout the samples, researchers identified roughly 60 TRBV and about 15 TRBJ segments. Via MiXCR, TCRdb re-called the multiplex PCR reads, giving one row per CDR3 protein. V and J calls and clone size were set by TCRdb, not the authors. The repertoire holds 580,000 or so distinct CDR3 sequences, with 15% to 20% as singletons. Time point denoted: newly diagnosed GD, antithyroid drugs for less than 3 months. Making the TCR library involved RNA that had been extracted from PBMCs. The authors diagnosed Graves' disease using American Thyroid Association guidelines.

The same sample was also studied in work on T cells in Graves' hyperthyroidism and ophthalmopathy.

The sequence was collected from a man aged 18 to 29 with Graves disease. The rearrangement joins TRBV12-3 or TRBV12-4 to TRBJ2-1; D unclear. Material: peripheral blood mononuclear cells (PBMCs), obtained at new diagnosis, from a patient treated with antithyroid drugs. For the CDR3, the DNA is TGTGCCAGCAGGAAGGATCATCCAGCGCAGTTCTTC. Its protein product is CASRKDHPAQFF.